This section outlines one T cell receptor (beta chain) sequence together with its context. Primers used in a second PCR of about 6 to 12 cycles were a sample-barcoded 5' primer and a J-beta primer mix. From the 5' RACE reads, TCRdb called clonotypes with MiXCR, one entry per CDR3 protein. Here the sample spans some 760,000 distinct CDR3 sequences, more than 20% being singletons. The data derive from a study of blood T cells in healthy people across ages. Trimming stripped 7 bases from V and 6 bases from J, with 13 bases between. The CDR3 length is 13 residues. The germline CDR1 and CDR2 sequences are SGDLS and YYNGEE. This sample was shared with a second study, whose subject was T cells of mothers and their children.

The sequenced sample was blood. The receptor was isolated from a boy under 18 in good health. This chain links TRBV9 with TRBJ1-4; D not certain. CDR3 sequence: CASSGFQDEKLFF. The CDR3 nucleotides read TGTGCCAGCTCCGGTTTCCAGGATGAAAAACTGTTTTTT.